A selection of T cell receptor beta chains follows, all from one sample in a study of blood T cells in healthy people across ages. TCRdb fed the 5' RACE reads into MiXCR, producing one record per CDR3 protein. This sample yields about 1.5 million distinct CDR3 sequences, of which approximately 42% are seen a single time; around 4% belongs to the top ten. Input material: blood. The source of these receptors is a woman under 30 in good health. The CDR3 runs from the conserved cysteine through the conserved F or W. Each record gives: CDR3 DNA, CDR3 protein, J gene, clone size, V gene, D gene. D genes are given only for firm matches. Expanded clones are given a class, and other clones once, few, many or no size at all.

TGCGCCAGCAGCTTGGCCTTGACAGACGGCACAGATACGCAGTATTTT CASSLALTDGTDTQYF TRBJ2-3 few TRBV5-1 NA
TGTGCCAGCAGACACAGGGATACCTACGAGCAGTACTTC CASRHRDTYEQYF TRBJ2-7 NA TRBV7-9 NA
TGCAGCGTTGAGGGACCCTACAATGAGCAGTTCTTC CSVEGPYNEQFF TRBJ2-1 NA TRBV29-1 NA
TGCGCCAGCAGTGAAGACCCCGGAGCCGGGGAGCTGTTTTTT CASSEDPGAGELFF TRBJ2-2 few TRBV10-1 NA
TGTGCCAGCAGTTACCTTCGCGGGGGAGAGAATGAGCAGTTCTTC CASSYLRGGENEQFF TRBJ2-1 few TRBV6-2/TRBV6-3 TRBD2
TGCAGCGTAGAGGGAAGGGCTAGCAGAGATACGCAGTATTTT CSVEGRASRDTQYF TRBJ2-3 many TRBV29-1 NA
TGCGCCAGCAGCCGACATTGGGGGGCTGGTCGGTACAATGAGCAGTTCTTC CASSRHWGAGRYNEQFF TRBJ2-1 many TRBV4-3 NA
TGTGCCAGCACCCCACCCCATCGGGACACTGAAGCTTTCTTT CASTPPHRDTEAFF TRBJ1-1 NA TRBV21-1 NA
TGCGCCAGCAGCCAAGATCTGGGGGCCCAGCGGGAAAAACTGTTTTTT CASSQDLGAQREKLFF TRBJ1-4 NA TRBV4-3 NA
TGTGCCAGCACCAGGGACACCCAAGAGACCCAGTTCTTC CASTRDTQETQFF TRBJ2-1 NA TRBV2 NA
TGTGCCAGCTCACCACCGGAGGGTTCACCCCTCCACTTT CASSPPEGSPLHF TRBJ1-6 NA TRBV18 NA
TGCGCCAGCAGCCAAGTAAAAGGGACTAGCGGAAGCTCCTACAATGAGCAGTACTTC CASSQVKGTSGSSYNEQYF TRBJ2-7 NA TRBV4-1 TRBD2
TGTGCCAGCAGCAGACTCGGGACTAGGGACCCCTACGAGCAGTACTTC CASSRLGTRDPYEQYF TRBJ2-7 few TRBV21-1 NA
TGTGCCAGCACCACGGAGGGGGGCATCTCTGGAAACACCATATATTTT CASTTEGGISGNTIYF TRBJ1-3 NA TRBV7-2 NA
TGCAGTGCCCGGGACGACTACAATGAGCAGTTCTTC CSARDDYNEQFF TRBJ2-1 many TRBV20-1 NA
TGTGCCAGCAGCGATCGGGGGCCCAGCCAGCCCCAGCATTTT CASSDRGPSQPQHF TRBJ1-5 few TRBV2 NA
TGCAGCGTTGAGAGACAGCCGAACACTGAAGCTTTCTTT CSVERQPNTEAFF TRBJ1-1 NA TRBV29-1 NA
TGTGCCTGCAGCTTAGCCCAGGGGGCCTACGAGCAGTACTTC CACSLAQGAYEQYF TRBJ2-7 NA TRBV7-2 TRBD1
TGTGCCAGCAGCTTTCGACAGGGGGCAGGTGGGACTGAAGCTTTCTTT CASSFRQGAGGTEAFF TRBJ1-1 NA TRBV7-2 TRBD1
TGCGCCAGCAGCCAAGATGCAGGGAAGAGCTATGGCTACACCTTC CASSQDAGKSYGYTF TRBJ1-2 few TRBV4-1 NA
TGTGCCAGCAGTTACCATCAGACAGCTGAAGCTTTCTTT CASSYHQTAEAFF TRBJ1-1 NA TRBV6-5 NA
TGCGTCAGCAGTGTGCGGGGGTACAATGAGCAGTTCTTC CVSSVRGYNEQFF TRBJ2-1 NA TRBV4-1 TRBD2
TGTGCCAGCAGCCACCCACTGGGGACTCCATACAATGAGCAGTTCTTC CASSHPLGTPYNEQFF TRBJ2-1 NA TRBV3-1 NA
TGCAGTGCTACCGCTCCTTCTAGCGGGGATAGCTACGAGCAGTACTTC CSATAPSSGDSYEQYF TRBJ2-7 NA TRBV20-1 TRBD2
TGCGCCAGCAGCCAGCGCGGAGGGAGCTCCTACGAGCAGTACTTC CASSQRGGSSYEQYF TRBJ2-7 few TRBV4-3 NA
TGCGCCAGCACGCGCATCGACAGGGGCAGTCCGAACACCGGGGAGCTGTTTTTT CASTRIDRGSPNTGELFF TRBJ2-2 NA TRBV23-1 TRBD1
TGCGCCAGCAGCTTTACGATCGGTGAGACCCAGTACTTC CASSFTIGETQYF TRBJ2-5 NA TRBV5-1 NA
TGTGCCAGCAGCCAAACACTAGCCTACGAGCAGTACTTC CASSQTLAYEQYF TRBJ2-7 few TRBV3-1 NA
TGTGCCAGCAGCGTGAGCGGGACTCCAAGATACAATGAGCAGTTCTTC CASSVSGTPRYNEQFF TRBJ2-1 NA TRBV7-3 TRBD2
TGTGCCAGCAGCTTAGAGGGACTACCGAGCTACAATGAGCAGTTCTTC CASSLEGLPSYNEQFF TRBJ2-1 few TRBV13 TRBD2
TGTGCCACCAGCAGAGGGGCAGGCAATCAGCCCCAGCATTTT CATSRGAGNQPQHF TRBJ1-5 NA TRBV15 NA
TGTGCCAGCAGTCCTCTAACGGCCTCCTACAATGAGCAGTTCTTC CASSPLTASYNEQFF TRBJ2-1 NA TRBV7-2 NA
TGTGCCAGCAGCTTAACGCGGACCGAGCAGTTCTTC CASSLTRTEQFF TRBJ2-1 few TRBV13 NA
TGTGCCAGCAGTTACTCGGTGTCTGGCCACAATGAGCAGTTCTTC CASSYSVSGHNEQFF TRBJ2-1 NA TRBV6-2/TRBV6-3 NA
TGTGCCAGCAGTGAACGTGCTGAGCAGTTCTTC CASSERAEQFF TRBJ2-1 NA TRBV6-1 NA
TGTGCCAGCAGTTACCGGGAGGGATGGTACAATGAGCAGTTCTTC CASSYREGWYNEQFF TRBJ2-1 few TRBV6-2/TRBV6-3 TRBD2
TGTGCCAGCAGTCCCAGATTGGGTGGAAACCGACCTAGCAATAAGCCCCAGCATTTT CASSPRLGGNRPSNKPQHF TRBJ1-5 NA TRBV27 NA
TGCAGCGTCGCCGGGACAGGGCCAGACGAGCAGTACTTC CSVAGTGPDEQYF TRBJ2-7 once TRBV29-1 TRBD1
TGTGCCATCAGTCGGGACAGGGGTGAAAAACTGTTTTTT CAISRDRGEKLFF TRBJ1-4 few TRBV10-3 TRBD1
TGTGCCAGCAGCCAAACACCCTTCGGCACTGAAGCTTTCTTT CASSQTPFGTEAFF TRBJ1-1 NA TRBV7-9 NA
TGCAGCGTTGAGGGACGGGGGTCCCTAACAGATACGCAGTATTTT CSVEGRGSLTDTQYF TRBJ2-3 NA TRBV29-1 NA
TGCGCCAGCAGCCAATTGGCGAGGGAGCAGTTCTTC CASSQLAREQFF TRBJ2-1 few TRBV4-1 NA
TGTGCCAGCAGCTATGGGACGGAGACCCAGTACTTC CASSYGTETQYF TRBJ2-5 few TRBV6-2/TRBV6-3 NA
TGCGCCAGCAGCCAAGATCTTAAGGGAGCCTATGGCTACACCTTC CASSQDLKGAYGYTF TRBJ1-2 few TRBV4-3 NA
TGTGCCAGCAGTGTTGGTGGCGGACTTTATGGCTACACCTTC CASSVGGGLYGYTF TRBJ1-2 NA TRBV28 NA
TGTGCCTGGAGTGTCAATGGGAGGCAGCAGTACTTC CAWSVNGRQQYF TRBJ2-7 few TRBV30 NA
TGTGCCAGCAGCTTAGTGGGGGGGCTAAGCACAGATACGCAGTATTTT CASSLVGGLSTDTQYF TRBJ2-3 NA TRBV7-2 NA
TGCAGTGCGAGACAGGCCTTGGGCTATGGCTACACCTTC CSARQALGYGYTF TRBJ1-2 NA TRBV20-1 NA
TGTGCCAGCAGTTACTCGAATATTGGCGGGGGCCGGACGGCTTTTTCACCCCTCCACTTT CASSYSNIGGGRTAFSPLHF TRBJ1-6 once TRBV6-5 NA
TGTGCCAGCAGTTTATCCGGGACAAAAAGGGAGACCCAGTACTTC CASSLSGTKRETQYF TRBJ2-5 few TRBV12-3/TRBV12-4 NA
TGTGCCAGCAGCCTATACAGGTGGGATACGCAGTATTTT CASSLYRWDTQYF TRBJ2-3 NA TRBV7-2 NA
TGTGCCAGCAGCCCAGAGGGCCATCAGCCCCAGCATTTT CASSPEGHQPQHF TRBJ1-5 NA TRBV21-1 NA
TGCAGTGCTAGAGTGGGGATGTACAATGAGCAGTTCTTC CSARVGMYNEQFF TRBJ2-1 NA TRBV20-1 NA
TGCGCCAGCAGCCAGGGGGTGGCCCAGTACAATGAGCAGTTCTTC CASSQGVAQYNEQFF TRBJ2-1 NA TRBV4-3 NA
TGCAGTGCTAGAGATCTGGGACTAGCGAGAGAGCAGTACTTC CSARDLGLAREQYF TRBJ2-5 NA TRBV20-1 TRBD2
TGCGCCAGCAGCCAGAGGGGCGGCGCATTACAAGAGACCCAGTACTTC CASSQRGGALQETQYF TRBJ2-5 few TRBV4-1 NA
TGTGCCAGTAGTATAGCCGACAGGGCCTACAATGAGCAGTTCTTC CASSIADRAYNEQFF TRBJ2-1 NA TRBV19 TRBD1
TGTGCCAGCAGCTCGCTGACACCTGGAAACACCATATATTTT CASSSLTPGNTIYF TRBJ1-3 NA TRBV28 NA
TGCGCCAGCAGTGTGAGCGGGGGGGGCCACAATGAGCAGTTCTTC CASSVSGGGHNEQFF TRBJ2-1 few TRBV5-1 TRBD2